The source of this T cell receptor (beta chain) is a study of blood T cell repertoires in COVID-19. Study as a whole: From T cells, B-cell-depleted T cells, or PBMCs came the material, which was cDNA or gDNA.

The germline V gene has CDR1 SGHDT and CDR2 YYEEEE. This CDR3 has 16 amino acids. V gave up 5 bases and J gave up 1 base, with 19 bases separating them. Study processing details: Using reference gene primer amplification, nucleated cell counts were estimated. Repertoires were generated with immunoSEQ multiplex PCR, while TCRdb's copy carries only in-frame clones and drops some. The V and J calls and clone size were taken over from that table, and D and trimming were inferred from the DNA. The sample records fewer than 250,000 clones, 80% being singletons. This sequence was found in a woman aged 40-49 years with acute COVID-19. Sequences were obtained from PBMCs or T cells enriched from blood (not recorded which). This chain joins TRBV5-6 and TRBJ2-7, with D possibly being TRBD2 (6 bases). CDR3: CASSSEGRWRSYEQYF. The DNA of the CDR3 is TGTGCCAGCAGTAGCGAGGGGAGGTGGCGGTCCTACGAGCAGTACTTC.